Listed here are 30 T cell receptor beta chains from one sample, sequenced in a study of T cells after yellow fever vaccination. MiXCR, applied by TCRdb to the 5' RACE reads, yields one record per CDR3 protein. Here the sample spans 200,000 to 250,000 distinct CDR3 sequences, approximately 3% being singletons. Sequenced here: CD4+ T cells sorted from PBMCs, sampled 10 days after the yellow fever booster vaccination. These receptors came from a man between 18 and 29 years old who received the YFV17D yellow fever vaccine.

This clonotype showed up just a few times. The V call is TRBV20-1, the J call TRBJ2-5; 8 bases match TRBD2. The CDR3 runs 15 residues. In germline, CDR1 is DFQATT, CDR2 SNEGSKA (reference sequence). In nucleotides, the CDR3 is TGCAGCACAAACACCGGGGGACTAGGGGTGGAGACCCAGTACTTC. Amino acid sequence: CSTNTGGLGVETQYF.

This clonotype came up many times. V gene TRBV28 combines with J gene TRBJ2-6; D ambiguous. The CDR3 is 14 residues long. The V end lost 6 bases, the J end lost 3 bases, and 9 bases lay between the germline ends. Germline CDR1 MDHEN, CDR2 SYDVKM. CDR3 amino acids: CASSRSGGANVLTF. CDR3 DNA: TGTGCCAGCAGCCGCTCAGGTGGGGCCAACGTCCTGACTTTC.

This clonotype appeared a few times. V and J are TRBV25-1 and TRBJ2-7, with D uncertain. Germline CDR1 and CDR2: MGHDK and SYGVNS. The CDR3 loop spans 11 amino acids. V was clipped by 6 bases and J by 4 bases, with 7 bases between them. The CDR3 sequence is CASRGNYEQYV. Written as DNA, the CDR3 is TGTGCCAGCAGAGGGAATTACGAGCAGTACGTC.

The chain recombines TRBV5-1 with TRBJ1-1; D is uncertain. There are 15 residues in the CDR3. CDR1 is SGHRS, CDR2 YFSETQ, per germline. Trimming took 1 base from V and 3 from J, leaving 13 bases between them. DNA of the CDR3: TGCGCCAGCAGCTTGTTACCCCGTGGGGACACTGAAGCTTTCTTT. Encoded protein: CASSLLPRGDTEAFF.

The chain couples TRBV5-1 to TRBJ2-1, with TRBD1 identical over 9 bases. This CDR3 is 14 amino acids long. Germline CDR1 reads SGHRS; CDR2 reads YFSETQ. Trimming cost V 4 bases and J 6 bases; bases outside gene matches: 5. For the CDR3, the DNA is TGCGCCAGCAGCACGCCGGGACAGGGCAATGAGCAGTTCTTC. The encoded protein is CASSTPGQGNEQFF.

There are many counts of this clonotype. This rearrangement joins TRBV6-5 to TRBJ2-3; the D call may be TRBD1 or TRBD2 (5 bases each). CDR1 is MNHEY and CDR2 is SVGAGI in the germline V gene. With 3 bases removed from V and 4 bases from J, the gap between germline ends came to 11 bases. The CDR3 extends over 14 amino acids. The CDR3 coding sequence is TGTGCCAGCAGTTATGGGACGTCTGCAGATACGCAGTATTTT. It translates to CASSYGTSADTQYF.

This clonotype occurred many times. The chain carries TRBV5-4 and TRBJ2-5; tentatively, D is TRBD2 (5 bases). Germline values: CDR1 SGHNT, CDR2 YYREEE (reference sequence). Trimming took off 7 bases at V and 4 bases at J, with 17 bases between the two ends. The CDR3 extends over 14 amino acids. The DNA for the CDR3 is TGTGCCAGCCGAGCGGATATGGGAAGAGAGACCCAGTACTTC. The encoded protein is CASRADMGRETQYF.

The chain recombines TRBV12-3 or TRBV12-4 with TRBJ2-3; a weak D match, TRBD2 (5 bases). V was shortened by 6 bases and J by 2 bases, with 15 bases between the two germline ends. The CDR3 length is 15 residues. CDR3 DNA sequence: TGTGCCAGCAGCTCCGGGATGGTACTCACAGATACGCAGTATTTT. It yields the protein CASSSGMVLTDTQYF.

Ten or more counts support this clonotype. The rearrangement joins TRBV12-3 or TRBV12-4 to TRBJ1-4, with unresolved D. V lost 5 bases and J 0 bases, leaving 10 bases between the germline ends. The CDR3 consists of 15 residues. CDR3 bases: TGTGCCAGCAGTCTTAACTCGGCAACTAATGAAAAACTGTTTTTT. Its translation: CASSLNSATNEKLFF.

The chain employs TRBV5-1 and TRBJ2-5; either TRBD1 or TRBD2 may fit D (5 bases each). The V gene's germline CDR1 is SGHRS and CDR2 YFSETQ. V lost 0 bases to trimming and J lost 3 bases, with 12 bases between them. This CDR3 comprises 15 residues. The CDR3 is CASSLDPGPEETQYF. CDR3 nucleotide sequence: TGCGCCAGCAGCTTGGATCCGGGGCCCGAAGAGACCCAGTACTTC.

This clonotype was observed a few times. This chain connects TRBV12-3 or TRBV12-4 to TRBJ1-3; D is undetermined. Trimming pared 7 bases from V and 5 bases from J, leaving 9 bases between. The CDR3 is made up of 12 amino acids. The CDR3 bases are TGTGCCAGCACACTGGGGAGAAACACCATATATTTT. It codes for CASTLGRNTIYF.

This rearrangement joins TRBV5-4 to TRBJ2-5; D unclear. Trimming removed 1 base from V and 4 bases from J, with 14 bases in between. The germline gives CDR1 SGHNT, CDR2 YYREEE (reference sequence). The CDR3 has 15 amino acids. The CDR3 sequence is CASSLPAAGGETQYF. In DNA form, the CDR3 reads TGTGCCAGCAGCTTGCCAGCAGCAGGCGGAGAGACCCAGTACTTC.

This clonotype has ten or more counts. The chain uses TRBV29-1 and TRBJ2-1; 8 nucleotides agree with TRBD1. This CDR3 has 14 residues. With 6 bases clipped from V and 6 bases from J, the junction kept 10 bases outside the gene matches. Per germline, CDR1 SQVTM and CDR2 ANQGSEA. CDR3: CSVRRDRTLNEQFF. In nucleotides, the CDR3 is TGCAGCGTGCGTCGGGACAGGACCCTCAATGAGCAGTTCTTC.

The gene calls are TRBV5-6 and TRBJ1-4; the D gene is possibly TRBD1 (5 bases). This CDR3 comprises 16 residues. CDR1 is SGHDT and CDR2 is YYEEEE in the germline V gene. Trimming left V 3 bases short and J 2 bases short, with 14 bases between. The CDR3 sequence is CASSSQAPGTNEKLFF. The CDR3 DNA is TGTGCCAGCAGCTCACAGGCCCCTGGGACTAATGAAAAACTGTTTTTT.

In its sample, this clonotype was seen many times. This sequence joins TRBV10-3 and TRBJ1-4, with 8 bases aligning to TRBD1. The CDR3 is 12 amino acids. The J segment lost 6 bases and the V segment lost 10 bases, leaving 4 bases of the junction unmatched. The germline V gene has CDR1 ENHRY and CDR2 SYGVKD. The CDR3, as DNA: TGTGCCACCGGGACAGGAGATGAAAAACTGTTTTTT. It translates to CATGTGDEKLFF.

The table lists this clonotype with many counts. J is TRBJ2-4 and V is TRBV19; no clear D gene. The V gene's germline CDR1 is LNHDA and CDR2 SQIVND (reference sequence). V shed 6 bases and J shed 0 bases, with 15 bases lying between them. The CDR3 spans 16 residues. CDR3 in amino acids: CASSWRTKEAKNIQYF. CDR3 in DNA: TGTGCCAGTAGCTGGCGGACCAAGGAAGCCAAAAACATTCAGTACTTC.

This clonotype was recorded at least ten times. The chain joins TRBV5-5 to TRBJ1-1; D call uncertain. There are 15 residues in the CDR3. Germline lookup yields CDR1 SGHKS and CDR2 YYEKEE (reference sequence). V dropped 4 bases and J dropped 2 bases, with 15 bases sitting between them. The CDR3 loop reads CASSLVGLPNTEAFF. CDR3 nucleotide sequence: TGTGCCAGCAGCCTTGTTGGGCTGCCTAACACTGAAGCTTTCTTT.

Many counts were recorded for this clonotype. V gene TRBV5-1 combines with J gene TRBJ1-1; D possibly corresponds to TRBD1 (5 bases). Germline assignment: CDR1 SGHRS and CDR2 YFSETQ. This CDR3 region has 14 residues. Trimming removed 3 bases from V and 0 bases from J, with 9 bases in between. The chain's CDR3 is CASSSTRVNTEAFF. The CDR3 DNA reads TGCGCCAGCAGCTCCACCAGGGTGAACACTGAAGCTTTCTTT. Full variable domain (outside the CDR3, taken from reference TRBV5-1 and TRBJ1-1): KAGVTQTPRYLIKTRGQQVTLSCSPISGHRSVSWYQQTPGQGLQFLFEYFSETQRNKGNFPGRFSGRQFSNSRSEMNVSTLELGDSALYLCASSSTRVNTEAFFGQGTRLTVV.

This clonotype occurred many times. The chain is built from TRBV7-2 and TRBJ2-3, with D hard to call. With 2 bases removed from V and 2 bases from J, the gap between germline ends came to 8 bases. The V gene's germline CDR1 is SGHTA and CDR2 FQGNSA. The CDR3 contains 14 residues. The CDR3 here is CASSLPRYTDTQYF. The CDR3 DNA is TGTGCCAGCAGCTTACCGCGGTACACAGATACGCAGTATTTT.

There are a few counts of this clonotype. The rearrangement links TRBV5-5 to TRBJ1-2, with a weak D call TRBD1 (5 bases). The CDR3 is 15 amino acids. The germline gives CDR1 SGHKS, CDR2 YYEKEE (reference sequence). V was clipped by 4 bases and J by 1 base, with 14 bases between them. The CDR3 DNA follows: TGTGCCAGCAGCCCCCAGGGAGAGATTAACTATGGCTACACCTTC. This translates into CASSPQGEINYGYTF.

The chain joins TRBV28 to TRBJ2-1; TRBD2 agrees at 13 bases. The CDR3 runs to 16 residues. After removal of 2 bases from V and 2 bases from J, the junction contained 0 bases not matched to a gene. Per germline, CDR1 MDHEN and CDR2 SYDVKM. The CDR3 bases are TGTGCCAGCAGTTTAACTAGCGGGGGGGCCTACAATGAGCAGTTCTTC. It codes for CASSLTSGGAYNEQFF.

This clonotype was detected ten times or more. The chain recombines TRBV10-3 with TRBJ2-3; tentative D call: TRBD2 (6 bases). Germline loops: CDR1 ENHRY, CDR2 SYGVKD. Trimming removed 0 bases at V and 2 bases at J, with 15 bases between. This CDR3 contains 17 residues. The CDR3 here is CAISESISGGITDTQYF. CDR3 coding DNA: TGTGCCATCAGTGAGTCGATTTCCGGGGGTATCACAGATACGCAGTATTTT.

This clonotype was picked up many times. The chain employs TRBV7-3 and TRBJ1-1; TRBD1 aligns across 11 bases. The CDR3 spans 15 residues. The junction had 5 bases not matched to a gene; V was cut back by 3 bases and J by 5 bases. The germline V gene encodes CDR1 SGHTA and CDR2 FQGTGA. CDR3 loop: CASSFSGQGGTEAFF. CDR3 DNA sequence: TGTGCCAGCAGCTTCTCGGGACAGGGGGGAACTGAAGCTTTCTTT. Full variable domain (outside the CDR3, taken from reference TRBV7-3 and TRBJ1-1): GAGVSQTPSNKVTEKGKYVELRCDPISGHTALYWYRQSLGQGPEFLIYFQGTGAADDSGLPNDRFFAVRPEGSVSTLKIQRTERGDSAVYLCASSFSGQGGTEAFFGQGTRLTVV.

This clonotype was observed a handful of times. This chain links TRBV3-1 with TRBJ2-1; 9 bases are a match to TRBD1. CDR1 is LGHDT, CDR2 YNNKEL, per germline (reference sequence). With 3 bases clipped from V and 7 bases from J, the junction kept 10 bases outside the gene matches. This CDR3 is 16 amino acids long. The DNA for the CDR3 is TGTGCCAGCAGCCACTTACCGGGACAGGGTAAAAATGAGCAGTTCTTC. This codes for CASSHLPGQGKNEQFF.

J is TRBJ2-5 and V is TRBV7-2; 8 bases match TRBD2. CDR3 size: 14 residues. J lost 0 bases, V lost 6 bases, and 3 bases had no gene match. Germline V CDR1 and CDR2: SGHTA, FQGNSA. The CDR3 loop reads CASSLAGHQETQYF. The CDR3 bases are TGTGCCAGCAGTCTAGCGGGCCACCAAGAGACCCAGTACTTC.

In this sample, this clonotype turned up many times. The genes are TRBV7-2 and TRBJ2-5; D unclear. The V gene's germline CDR1 is SGHTA and CDR2 FQGNSA. CDR3 length: 14 amino acids. Deletions cut 4 bases from V and 1 base from J, with 10 bases between. The CDR3 region is CASSSYRRQETQYF. Written as DNA, the CDR3 is TGTGCCAGCAGCTCCTACCGCCGCCAAGAGACCCAGTACTTC.

Ten or more counts support this clonotype. The chain combines TRBV4-3 with TRBJ1-1; D uncertain. The V end lost 1 base, the J end lost 3 bases, and 9 bases lay between the germline ends. The CDR3 spans 14 residues. Germline CDR1 is LGHNA and CDR2 is YSLEER. CDR3 region: CASSQALRDTEAFF. The CDR3 region has the DNA TGCGCCAGCAGCCAAGCACTGAGGGACACTGAAGCTTTCTTT.

This clonotype was observed at least ten times. The chain is built from TRBV9 and TRBJ2-3, with 11 bases matching TRBD2. The CDR3 totals 17 residues. J gave up 8 bases and V 3 bases, and 14 bases lay outside the gene matches. Germline V gene data show CDR1 as SGDLS and CDR2 as YYNGEE. The CDR3 here is CASSEWAGTSGPSTQYF. In DNA, the CDR3 is TGTGCCAGCAGCGAGTGGGCCGGGACTAGCGGACCGAGTACGCAGTATTTT.

The rearrangement links TRBV7-2 to TRBJ1-1; no clear D. The germline CDR1 and CDR2 sequences are SGHTA and FQGNSA. This CDR3 is 14 amino acids long. Trimming took off 2 bases at V and 5 bases at J, with 12 bases between the two ends. CDR3 DNA sequence: TGTGCCAGCAGCTTAAGAGGAGCACAGACTGAAGCTTTCTTT. This translates into CASSLRGAQTEAFF.

This clonotype came up many times. As DNA, the CDR3 is TGTGCCAGCAGTTTAGGGGTGGGCTACCAAGAGACCCAGTACTTC. It is translated as CASSLGVGYQETQYF. J is TRBJ2-5 and V is TRBV12-3 or TRBV12-4, with D unresolved. V was cut by 1 base and J by 0 bases, with 9 bases left in between. The CDR3 consists of 15 residues.